This section outlines one TCR beta chain sequence together with its context. The CDR3 extends over 15 amino acids. The germline gives CDR1 MGHRA, CDR2 YSYEKL. Trimming stripped 0 bases from V and 0 bases from J, with 5 bases between. The data belong to a study of PD-1 blockade in classical Hodgkin lymphoma. Turning to the study itself: Patients were treated with nivolumab at 3 mg/kg, and this was given intravenously every 2 weeks.

Every one of the patients relapsed after autologous stem cell transplantation (brentuximab vedotin exposure was variable). Produced via immunoSEQ multiplex PCR; TCRdb's table is partial and in-frame only. The sample consists of some 23,000 clones, around 80% of them appearing once. The sample consisted of peripheral blood mononuclear cells (PBMCs), taken before the second cycle of nivolumab. This chain connects TRBV4-1 to TRBJ1-4; no definite D call. This sequence originates from a human donor with classical Hodgkin lymphoma. Here the CDR3 reads CASSQEGATNEKLFF. The CDR3 DNA sequence: TGCGCCAGCAGCCAAGAGGGAGCAACTAATGAAAAACTGTTTTTT.